This T cell receptor (beta chain) is drawn from a study of blood T cells in healthy people across ages. The use of a sample-barcoded 5' primer and a J-beta primer mix characterized a second PCR of roughly 7 to 11 cycles. TCRdb processed the 5' RACE reads anew with MiXCR; each CDR3 protein has one entry. The sample shows around 500,000 distinct CDR3 sequences, about 25% of them seen only once. The germline V gene encodes CDR1 KGHSH and CDR2 LQKENI. CDR3 size: 14 residues. This clonotype was counted between two and nine times. The sample was also linked to a second study, of T cells of mothers and their children.

The genes are TRBV18 and TRBJ2-5; 7 bases map to TRBD1. The end of the DNA aligns better with TRBJ2-7, so the J call may be wrong. The clonotype originates from a boy under 10 years old in good health. Material for sequencing was blood. The CDR3 bases are TGTGCCAGCTCGTCCGGGACAGCGTACTACGAGCAGTACTTC. Its translation is CASSSGTAYYEQYF.